The 28 T cell receptor beta chains listed next were all sequenced from one sample in a study of a mutant IDH1 vaccine in newly diagnosed glioma (TCRdb year 2021). This sample's time point label indicates: week 5, during vaccination. Each vaccine dose, consisting of 300 ug of a 20-mer mutant IDH1 peptide in Montanide, was administered subcutaneously with topical imiquimod. Libraries came from the immunoSEQ multiplex PCR assay. The immuneACCESS repertoire file appears here via TCRdb, limited to in-frame rearrangements. These files lack a portion of the clones; in checked studies, under half of the deficit traces to unresolved V genes, and the cause of the others is not known. The table for this sample lists 40,000 or so clones; about 80% of them were counted only once. Roughly 5.5% of the sample goes to the ten largest clones. The antigens for these receptors are not known. Sequences were derived from PBMCs, sampled from a glioma patient whose treatment included an IDH1 peptide vaccine. These TCRs come from a middle-aged man with glioma.

The CDR3 loop reads CASSELQDRSYEQYF. The CDR3 nucleotides read TGTGCCAGCAGTGAACTCCAGGATCGCTCCTACGAGCAGTACTTC. This chain links TRBV2 with TRBJ2-7; D is undetermined. This CDR3 comprises 15 residues. V was shortened by 2 bases and J by 0 bases, with 11 bases between the two germline ends. Germline V gene data show CDR1 as SNHLY and CDR2 as FYNNEI.

The chain joins TRBV6-5 to TRBJ1-2, with unresolved D. This CDR3 comprises 14 residues. Looked up from germline, CDR1 is MNHEY and CDR2 is SVGAGI. V gave up 0 bases and J gave up 4 bases, with 9 bases separating them. The CDR3 loop reads CASSYSPRIYGYTF. DNA of the CDR3: TGTGCCAGCAGTTACTCTCCCAGGATCTATGGCTACACCTTC.

This rearrangement joins TRBV19 to TRBJ2-3; D unclear. Per germline, CDR1 LNHDA and CDR2 SQIVND (reference sequence). The CDR3 sequence is 15 residues long. Trimming cost V 1 base and J 4 bases, with 12 bases left between them. CDR3 in DNA: TGTGCCAGTAGTATAGTAGACACCGTCCCAGATACGCAGTATTTT. Encoded protein: CASSIVDTVPDTQYF.

V is TRBV6-6 and J is TRBJ1-4; 7 bases are a match to TRBD1. The CDR3 runs 15 residues. The V gene's germline CDR1 is MNHNY and CDR2 SVGAGI (reference sequence). V lost 2 bases and J lost 7; bases outside the gene matches: 7. CDR3 sequence reads: CASSYRGQRVEKLFF. CDR3 sequence (DNA): TGTGCCAGCAGTTACCGGGGACAGAGAGTTGAAAAACTGTTTTTT.

The V call is TRBV19, the J call TRBJ1-2, with no clear D. The V end lost 7 bases, the J end lost 1 base, and 16 bases lay between the germline ends. Per germline, CDR1 LNHDA and CDR2 SQIVND (reference sequence). The CDR3 covers 15 residues. The CDR3 DNA follows: TGTGCCAGTATCCCCAACCCAGGACGTAACTATGGCTACACCTTC. It codes for CASIPNPGRNYGYTF.

The V gene is TRBV7-2, the J gene TRBJ1-5; D gene ambiguous. The CDR3 has 14 amino acids. Germline V lookup: CDR1 SGHTA, CDR2 FQGNSA. Trimming cost V 2 bases and J 2 bases, with 7 bases left between them. The CDR3 nucleotides are TGTGCCAGCAGCTTAACCCGGGGCAATCAGCCCCAGCATTTT. This encodes CASSLTRGNQPQHF.

The V gene is TRBV4-1, the J gene TRBJ1-1; 9 nucleotides line up with TRBD1. CDR1 and CDR2 (germline): MGHRA, YSYEKL. V shed 1 base, J shed 0 bases, and the junction held 0 bases outside the gene matches. CDR3 length: 15 amino acids. The CDR3 loop reads CASSQGQGVNTEAFF. The CDR3 DNA is TGCGCCAGCAGCCAAGGACAGGGGGTGAACACTGAAGCTTTCTTT.

This clone was recorded a few times. V usage is TRBV5-1 and J usage is TRBJ1-1; no firm D call. Per the germline V gene, CDR1 is SGHRS and CDR2 is YFSETQ. The CDR3 is 13 amino acids. V was trimmed by 0 bases and J by 9 bases, leaving 12 bases between them. The CDR3, as DNA: TGCGCCAGCAGCTTGGAAGGGAGGGCGCAAGCTTTCTTT. The encoded protein is CASSLEGRAQAFF.

The chain carries TRBV13 and TRBJ2-7; D may be TRBD1 or TRBD2 (7 bases each). Germline values: CDR1 PRHDT, CDR2 FYEKMQ (reference sequence). The CDR3 has 15 residues. The V and J ends lost 5 bases and 2 bases respectively, with 16 bases between them. The CDR3 is CASSQGGGLTYEQYF. The CDR3 bases are TGTGCCAGCAGCCAGGGGGGGGGCCTTACCTACGAGCAGTACTTC.

The chain carries TRBV7-8 and TRBJ2-7; 10 bases agree with TRBD2. The CDR3 extends over 18 amino acids. J was trimmed by 4 bases and V by 1 base; bases with no gene match: 13. Germline V gives CDR1 SGHVS, CDR2 FQNEAQ. The CDR3 spells CASSLDPAGGAWGYEQYF. The CDR3 DNA reads as TGTGCCAGCAGCTTAGACCCAGCGGGGGGGGCTTGGGGATACGAGCAGTACTTC.

This chain connects TRBV4-2 to TRBJ2-1, with D possibly matching TRBD2 (5 bases). In germline, CDR1 is LGHNA, CDR2 YNFKEQ. V shed 0 bases and J shed 6 bases, with 6 bases lying between them. CDR3 length: 13 amino acids. The CDR3 sequence is CASSQEEGNEQFF. CDR3 DNA: TGTGCCAGCAGCCAAGAAGAGGGCAATGAGCAGTTCTTC.

This clone has only one observation. This chain links TRBV2 with TRBJ2-2; a weak D match, TRBD1 (6 bases). The V gene's germline CDR1 is SNHLY and CDR2 FYNNEI. The CDR3 has 16 amino acids. The V end was cut by 7 bases, the J end by 1 base, with 16 bases between. CDR3 protein: CASKLQGTLNTGELFF. DNA of the CDR3: TGTGCCAGCAAACTCCAGGGGACCCTGAACACCGGGGAGCTGTTTTTT. The whole variable domain, filled in from reference TRBV2 and TRBJ2-2, reads EPEVTQTPSHQVTQMGQEVILRCVPISNHLYFYWYRQILGQKVEFLVSFYNNEISEKSEIFDDQFSVERPDGSNFTLKIRSTKLEDSAMYFCASKLQGTLNTGELFFGEGSRLTVL.

By proportion, this clone is medium-sized. The chain combines TRBV30 with TRBJ2-7, with D tentatively TRBD1 or TRBD2 (5 bases each). Per the germline V gene, CDR1 is GTSNPN and CDR2 is SVGIG (reference sequence). CDR3 length equals 16 residues. V was pared by 4 bases and J by 9 bases, with 28 bases between. This chain's CDR3 is CAWTRLSGTLLEGQYF. The CDR3 nucleotides read TGTGCCTGGACCCGTCTCTCTGGGACCCTTCTCGAAGGGCAGTACTTC. Supplemented by reference TRBV30 and TRBJ2-7, the full variable domain reads SQTIHQWPATLVQPVGSPLSLECTVEGTSNPNLYWYRQAAGRGLQLLFYSVGIGQISSEVPQNLSASRPQDRQFILSSKKLLLSDSGFYLCAWTRLSGTLLEGQYFGPGTRLTVT.

This sequence joins TRBV2 and TRBJ1-3, with D possibly matching TRBD1 (6 bases). This CDR3 is 14 amino acids long. CDR1 and CDR2 (germline): SNHLY, FYNNEI. V lost 3 bases and J 4 bases, leaving 10 bases between the germline ends. DNA for the CDR3: TGTGCCAGCAGTGACAGGGGTTCGGGAAACACCATATATTTT. Translated: CASSDRGSGNTIYF.

The chain is built from TRBV5-1 and TRBJ2-6; D gene unclear. V lost 4 bases, J lost 0 bases, and 5 bases lay in between. CDR1 and CDR2 from the germline V gene are SGHRS and YFSETQ. There are 14 residues in the CDR3. CDR3 nucleotide sequence: TGCGCCAGCAGCGTCTACTCTGGGGCCAACGTCCTGACTTTC. It encodes CASSVYSGANVLTF.

This chain uses TRBV19 with TRBJ1-1; 12 bases match TRBD1. Germline values: CDR1 LNHDA, CDR2 SQIVND (reference sequence). The CDR3 has 16 amino acids. CDR3: CASSRDRGHLNTEAFF. The DNA for the CDR3 is TGTGCGAGTTCGAGGGACAGGGGGCACCTGAACACTGAAGCTTTCTTT.

The chain has TRBV10-2 and TRBJ1-3; no definite D call. The CDR3 is 13 amino acids. Germline V gene sequence: CDR1 WSHSY, CDR2 SAAADI. The V gene lost 7 bases and the J gene lost 0 bases, with 7 bases spanning the gap. This CDR3 reads CASMLSSGNTIYF. In nucleotides, the CDR3 is TGCGCCAGCATGCTCAGCTCTGGAAACACCATATATTTT.

This chain uses TRBV4-2 with TRBJ2-5; the D is unclear. The CDR3 is 12 residues long. With 4 bases removed from V and 5 bases from J, the gap between germline ends came to 8 bases. The germline CDR1 and CDR2 sequences are LGHNA and YNFKEQ. The CDR3 reads CASSLGEETQYF. The CDR3, as DNA: TGTGCCAGCAGCCTGGGTGAGGAGACCCAGTACTTC.

This clone appeared once. This chain links TRBV28 with TRBJ2-4; D call uncertain. V lost 6 bases, J lost 2 bases, and 11 bases lay in between. The CDR3 runs to 14 residues. Germline CDR1 is MDHEN and CDR2 is SYDVKM. The CDR3 reads CASSPGSSKNIQYF. The CDR3 DNA follows: TGTGCCAGCAGCCCCGGGTCATCCAAAAACATTCAGTACTTC.

The chain employs TRBV30 and TRBJ1-1; D perhaps matches TRBD1 (5 bases). CDR1 and CDR2 (germline): GTSNPN, SVGIG (reference sequence). Trimming cost V 5 bases and J 1 base, with 8 bases left between them. The CDR3 runs to 12 residues. The CDR3 coding sequence is TGTGCCTGGGCTACAGGGAACACTGAAGCTTTCTTT. This gives the protein CAWATGNTEAFF.

The chain's CDR3 is CASSYGGRNEKLFF. The CDR3, as DNA: TGTGCCAGCAGTTATGGGGGACGTAATGAAAAACTGTTTTTT. The rearrangement joins TRBV6-5 to TRBJ1-4; possible D gene TRBD1, 5 bases. The V end lost 3 bases, the J end lost 4 bases, and 9 bases lay between the germline ends. CDR3 length: 14 residues. CDR1 and CDR2 from the germline V gene are MNHEY and SVGAGI.

This clone was seen a few times. The chain couples TRBV30 to TRBJ1-4, with D possibly TRBD1 on 5 matching bases. Germline V lookup: CDR1 GTSNPN, CDR2 SVGIG (reference sequence). This CDR3 is 14 amino acids long. The germline V and J ends were trimmed by 5 bases and 4 bases, with 14 bases remaining between them. CDR3 amino acids: CAWDPGLSNEKLFF. In DNA form, the CDR3 reads TGTGCCTGGGATCCGGGACTGAGTAATGAAAAACTGTTTTTT.

The rearrangement uses TRBV6-5 and TRBJ2-7; D tentatively fits TRBD1 or TRBD2 (7 bases each). Germline CDR1 is MNHEY and CDR2 is SVGAGI. The CDR3 has 16 residues. The V gene lost 0 bases and the J gene lost 7 bases, with 19 bases spanning the gap. CDR3 DNA: TGTGCCAGCAGTTACTCGATGGTCCAGGGGGGGAGTGAGCAGTACTTC. Amino acid sequence: CASSYSMVQGGSEQYF.

This chain connects TRBV19 to TRBJ1-6, with D unclear. Germline V gene lookup returns CDR1 LNHDA and CDR2 SQIVND (reference sequence). Deletions cut 6 bases from V and 2 bases from J, with 11 bases between. The CDR3 extends over 15 amino acids. This CDR3 is CASRGSAAYNSPLHF. CDR3 DNA sequence: TGTGCCAGTAGAGGGTCGGCAGCCTATAATTCACCCCTCCACTTT.

The gene calls are TRBV2 and TRBJ1-2; unclear D gene. V shed 4 bases and J shed 4 bases, with 4 bases lying between them. CDR1 SNHLY and CDR2 FYNNEI come from the germline V gene. The CDR3 contains 11 residues. This chain's CDR3 is CASSVAYGYTF. The CDR3 DNA reads TGTGCCAGCAGTGTAGCCTATGGCTACACCTTC.

J is TRBJ1-2 and V is TRBV7-2, with D uncertain. V lost 2 bases to trimming and J lost 2 bases, with 9 bases between them. Looked up from germline, CDR1 is SGHTA and CDR2 is FQGNSA. This CDR3 region has 14 residues. The CDR3 loop is CASSLSIGNYGYTF. CDR3 DNA sequence: TGTGCCAGCAGCTTAAGTATAGGGAACTATGGCTACACCTTC.

V is TRBV12-1 and J is TRBJ1-1. TRBV12-1 is annotated as a pseudogene. The CDR3 extends over 14 amino acids. The chain's CDR3 is CASSSIEASVEAFF. In nucleotides, the CDR3 is TGTGCCAGCAGCTCGATAGAGGCTTCGGTTGAAGCTTTCTTT.

The rearrangement links TRBV2 to TRBJ2-3; D possibly corresponds to TRBD2 (6 bases). The germline V gene encodes CDR1 SNHLY and CDR2 FYNNEI. CDR3 length: 16 amino acids. V lost 1 base and J 2 bases, leaving 13 bases between the germline ends. DNA for the CDR3: TGTGCCAGCAGTGAAGTGTCGGAGGGTCCCACAGATACGCAGTATTTT. It yields the protein CASSEVSEGPTDTQYF.